This TCR beta chain was sequenced during a study of blood T cell repertoires in COVID-19. Germline CDR1 SGHRS, CDR2 YFSETQ. The length of the CDR3 is 15 residues. V shed 2 bases, J shed 1 base, and the junction held 5 bases outside the gene matches. Some clones are missing from TCRdb's copy, which holds only in-frame ones; the method was immunoSEQ multiplex PCR. The sample holds about 310,000 clones, 80% to 90% seen once. This sequence joins TRBV5-1 and TRBJ2-5, with 7 nucleotides matching TRBD1. This TCR was recovered from a woman aged 18-30 years who had recovered from COVID-19. Sample: PBMCs or T cells enriched from blood (not recorded which). The CDR3 region is CASSFMGTAQETQYF. The CDR3, as DNA: TGCGCCAGCAGCTTCATGGGGACAGCCCAAGAGACCCAGTACTTC.